The text below deals with one TCR beta chain. Its specificity is not known. CDR3 size: 13 residues. Trimming shortened V by 5 bases and J by 3 bases, and 11 bases separated the two germline ends. Germline values: CDR1 SGHRS, CDR2 YFSETQ. This sample was included in a study of brain T cells in children with intractable seizures. The table came from immunoSEQ multiplex PCR; TCRdb's copy has only in-frame clones and leaves some out. The sample records 300,000 to 400,000 clones, over 90% being singletons. Time point in this sample: blood from clinic visit 5 months post-surgery; TSC patient then seizure free. Surgery cases with the highest brain T cell transcript signatures were chosen for sequencing. Before surgery, patients took at least one anti-epileptic drug. Study conclusions and caveats: Clones missing pre-surgery may reflect undersampling of that blood sample. Viral specificity was inferred only from CDR3 similarity; HCMV serostatus was unknown.

This specimen was peripheral blood, taken 5 to 6 months after surgery. The TCR comes from a boy under two years old with tuberous sclerosis and intractable seizures. The gene calls are TRBV5-1 and TRBJ1-1, with unresolved D. The CDR3 nucleotides read TGCGCCAGCAGAAGGTCGGAAGACACTGAAGCTTTCTTT. Encoded protein: CASRRSEDTEAFF.